Given below is one T cell receptor beta chain in context. The sample is drawn from a study of blood T cell repertoires in COVID-19. The CDR3 loop spans 18 amino acids. Generated by immunoSEQ multiplex PCR, the TCRdb table keeps only in-frame clones and is missing some. The sample contains 150,000 or so clones, roughly 77% of which appear only once. V usage is TRBV21-1 and J usage is TRBJ2-1; the DNA was not compared with TRBD2, the D call given in the table. TRBV21-1 has pseudogene status. Sequencing used peripheral blood. This TCR was recovered from a human donor in a cohort sampled during active COVID-19. CDR3 region: CASRITSGRSRSYNEQFF. CDR3 in DNA: TGTGCCAGCAGGATAACTAGCGGGAGGTCCCGCTCCTACAATGAGCAGTTCTTC.